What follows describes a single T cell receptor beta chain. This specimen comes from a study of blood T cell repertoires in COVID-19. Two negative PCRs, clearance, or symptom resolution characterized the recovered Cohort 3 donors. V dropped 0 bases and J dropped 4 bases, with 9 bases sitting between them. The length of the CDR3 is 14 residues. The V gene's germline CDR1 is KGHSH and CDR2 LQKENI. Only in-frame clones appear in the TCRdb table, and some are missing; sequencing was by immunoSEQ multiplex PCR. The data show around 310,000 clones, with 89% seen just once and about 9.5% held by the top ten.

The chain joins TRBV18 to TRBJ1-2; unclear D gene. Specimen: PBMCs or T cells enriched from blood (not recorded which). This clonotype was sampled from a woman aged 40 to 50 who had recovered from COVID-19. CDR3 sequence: CASSPPVATYGYTF. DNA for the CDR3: TGTGCCAGCTCACCACCGGTAGCGACCTATGGCTACACCTTC.